The rows below give T cell receptor beta chains drawn from one sample of a study of cytomegalovirus exposure and HLA in healthy donors. Libraries were prepared by immunoSEQ multiplex PCR; TCRdb keeps only in-frame clonotypes and omits some of them. The sample gives about 240,000 clones, 70% to 90% of which show up once; 0.24% is in the top ten. Sample: PBMCs. Receptors originate from a girl aged 2-10 years in good health and CMV-seronegative. The CDR3 runs from the conserved cysteine through the conserved F or W. The D gene is left open where the match is weak. The size entry is marked missing in some rows and otherwise reads once, few, many or a size class.

cdr3_length	v_call	j_call	clone_size	d_call	cdr3_nt	cdr3_aa
15	TRBV6-1	TRBJ2-3	-	TRBD2	TGTGCCAGCAGTGAAGGGCTAGCGGGATCAGATACGCAGTATTTT	CASSEGLAGSDTQYF
15	TRBV19	TRBJ1-1	-	-	TGTGCCAGTAGAGAAAGCCCAGGCCTGAACACTGAAGCTTTCTTT	CASRESPGLNTEAFF
14	TRBV30	TRBJ1-5	-	TRBD1	TGTGCCTGGAGTAAGGGGACAGGGGATCAGCCCCAGCATTTT	CAWSKGTGDQPQHF
13	TRBV30	TRBJ2-7	-	TRBD2	TGTGCCTGGAGGACGGGGGGAGTGTACGAGCAGTACTTC	CAWRTGGVYEQYF
16	TRBV4-2	TRBJ2-3	-	TRBD2	TGTGCCAGCAGCCCCCTAACTAGCGGGGGGGTAGATACGCAGTATTTT	CASSPLTSGGVDTQYF
15	TRBV29-1	TRBJ2-6	few	TRBD1	TGCAGCGTGGGGACAGGGAGCTCTGGGGCCAACGTCCTGACTTTC	CSVGTGSSGANVLTF
15	TRBV10-3	TRBJ1-2	-	TRBD1	TGTGCCATCAGTGAGTCAGGAAGACAGGGGGATGGCTACACCTTC	CAISESGRQGDGYTF
13	TRBV30	TRBJ2-5	-	-	TGTGCCTGGAGCCTGGGAGTCGCAGAGACCCAGTACTTC	CAWSLGVAETQYF
14	TRBV27	TRBJ1-1	-	TRBD1	TGTGCCAGCAGCCCTGGGACAGGGGCCACTGAAGCTTTCTTT	CASSPGTGATEAFF
14	TRBV5-1	TRBJ2-7	-	TRBD2	TGCGCCAGCAGCTGGACTAGCGGATCCTACGAGCAGTACTTC	CASSWTSGSYEQYF
15	TRBV4-1	TRBJ2-3	once	TRBD2	TGCGCCAGCAGCCAAGAAGCGGGGGGCACAGATACGCAGTATTTT	CASSQEAGGTDTQYF
14	TRBV6-5	TRBJ1-1	-	-	TGTGCCAGCACCGCTGGTCCCGGCGGTAATGAAGCTTTCTTT	CASTAGPGGNEAFF
16	TRBV25-1	TRBJ1-6	-	-	TGTGCCAGCAGTCATATGGGGGGACCGCTTGATTCACCCCTCCACTTT	CASSHMGGPLDSPLHF
16	TRBV12-5	TRBJ2-1	-	TRBD2	TGTGCTAGTGGGGTGACTAGCGGGGGTCTCTACAATGAGCAGTTCTTC	CASGVTSGGLYNEQFF
12	TRBV6-1	TRBJ1-2	-	-	TGTGCCAGCAGTGGAGGAAGCTATGGCTACACCTTC	CASSGGSYGYTF
15	TRBV7-9	TRBJ1-1	-	-	TGTGCCAGCAGACGAGGGAGGGGCTCGCGCCCTGAAGCTTTCTTT	CASRRGRGSRPEAFF
15	TRBV15	TRBJ1-4	-	TRBD1	TGTGCCACCAGCCGAGAAGACAGGGCAAATGAAAAACTGTTTTTT	CATSREDRANEKLFF
17	TRBV7-9	TRBJ2-3	-	-	TGTTCCAGCAGCGCCTCCCTACCGGGAGAACGCACAGATACGCAGTATTTT	CSSSASLPGERTDTQYF
16	TRBV14	TRBJ1-2	-	TRBD1	TGTGCCAGCAGCCAAGATCAAGGACAGGGGCACTATGGCTACACCTTC	CASSQDQGQGHYGYTF
15	TRBV5-6	TRBJ2-4	-	TRBD1	TGTGCCAGCAGCACCCGGACAGGGGCCAAAAACATTCAGTACTTC	CASSTRTGAKNIQYF
15	TRBV14	TRBJ2-7	-	-	TGTGCCAGCAGCCACCTAGAAAGACCCTCCTACGAGCAGTACTTC	CASSHLERPSYEQYF
13	TRBV30	TRBJ1-5	-	-	TGTGCCTGGAGTCCTCTCGGCAATCAGCCCCAGCATTTT	CAWSPLGNQPQHF
14	TRBV5-1	TRBJ1-3	-	-	TGCGCCAGCAGCTTAGGAGGAGATGGAAACACCATATATTTT	CASSLGGDGNTIYF
13	TRBV6-6	TRBJ1-2	-	-	TGTGCCAGCAGATTTATAGGGGTCTATGGCTACACCTTC	CASRFIGVYGYTF
12	TRBV5-4	TRBJ2-7	-	-	TGTGCCAGCAGCTTGGGAGGTTACGAGCAGTACTTC	CASSLGGYEQYF
14	TRBV27	TRBJ2-7	once	-	TGTGCCAGCAGGCCGCGGGGGCGGACCTACGAGCAGTACTTC	CASRPRGRTYEQYF
15	TRBV13	TRBJ2-7	-	TRBD2	TGTGCCAGCAGCTCGTCCGGGACTAGAGTCTACGAGCAGTACTTC	CASSSSGTRVYEQYF
18	TRBV4-2	TRBJ2-7	-	-	TGTGCCAGCAGCCAAGATCGGGGTGGGGATGCCCTCGTCTACGAGCAGTACTTC	CASSQDRGGDALVYEQYF
15	TRBV5-1	TRBJ2-7	once	TRBD1	TGCGCCAGCAGCTTGGCCTACAGGGGGACCTACGAGCAGTACTTC	CASSLAYRGTYEQYF
15	TRBV30	TRBJ2-3	-	TRBD2	TGTGCCTGGAGTAGGATTAGCGGGAGGGCAGATACGCAGTATTTT	CAWSRISGRADTQYF
15	TRBV4-2	TRBJ2-7	-	TRBD2	TGTGCCAGCAGCCAGGATAAGCGGGAGCCAACGGGTCGGTACTTC	CASSQDKREPTGRYF
14	TRBV19	TRBJ2-1	-	TRBD2	TGTGCCAGTAGATCGGGAGGGTCCTACAATGAGCAGTTCTTC	CASRSGGSYNEQFF
16	TRBV7-9	TRBJ2-3	-	TRBD2	TGTGCCAGCAGCTTAATTGTGGGACTACCAACAGATACGCAGTATTTT	CASSLIVGLPTDTQYF
16	TRBV5-1	TRBJ2-5	-	-	TGCGCCAGCAGCTTGGGTAGTTTATCAGGGGCCGAAGTCCAGTACTTC	CASSLGSLSGAEVQYF
13	TRBV27	TRBJ2-5	-	TRBD2	TGTGCCAGCAGTTGGGGACTAGATGAGACCCAGTACTTC	CASSWGLDETQYF
15	TRBV7-9	TRBJ1-2	-	-	TGTTCCAGCAGCCCCGCGACTGGCCGCTTCTATGGCTACACCTTC	CSSSPATGRFYGYTF
15	TRBV5-5	TRBJ1-1	-	-	TGTGCCAGCAGCTTACGACCTGGCCCTAGGGGGAGAGCTTTCTTT	CASSLRPGPRGRAFF
15	TRBV11-3	TRBJ2-2	-	TRBD1	TGTGCCAGCAGTTCCGACAGGGGGGCCACCGGGGAGCTGTTTTTT	CASSSDRGATGELFF
17	TRBV5-1	TRBJ2-1	-	-	TGCGCCAGCAGCTCGGTGCCCGTGGGGGGAATCTACAATGAGCAGTTCTTC	CASSSVPVGGIYNEQFF
15	TRBV5-6	TRBJ2-1	-	-	TGTGCCAGCAGCTTGAATCGGTTCCGTAAAAATGAGCAGTTCTTC	CASSLNRFRKNEQFF
13	TRBV29-1	TRBJ1-2	few	-	TGCAGCGTTACGGCCGGGACTCACTATGGCTACACCTTC	CSVTAGTHYGYTF
14	TRBV12-5	TRBJ2-3	-	TRBD1	TGTGCTAGTGGTTCCGGACAGGGGGTAGATACGCAGTATTTT	CASGSGQGVDTQYF
15	TRBV5-1	TRBJ1-4	once	-	TGCGCCAGCAGCTTGGCGGTGGAGATGGATGAAAAACTGTTTTTT	CASSLAVEMDEKLFF
11	TRBV19	TRBJ1-2	-	TRBD1	TGTGCCAGTCCTGACAGGGTGAGGAACACCTTC	CASPDRVRNTF
15	TRBV4-2	TRBJ1-2	few	TRBD1	TGTGCCAGCAGCCAAGATCAGGGACAGGGGAGAGGCTACACCTTC	CASSQDQGQGRGYTF